The next 10 T cell receptor beta chains were all read from a single sample in a study of shared clonotypes between healthy human individuals. The naive CD8 fraction comprised CD45RO-negative cells positively selected for CCR7 and excluded terminally differentiated effector memory CD45RA+ cells. Sequencing was performed with immunoSEQ multiplex PCR; in TCRdb, only in-frame clones are kept and a portion is missing. The sample shows some 2,100,000 clones, about 93% of them seen only once. Sequencing input: naive CD8+ T cells from PBMCs. These receptors were obtained from a man aged 18 to 29 in good health. Some clones in this sample may be carry-over from other donors' samples.

The chain uses TRBV10-3 and TRBJ1-2; the D is unclear. Trimming removed 0 bases at V and 4 bases at J, with 12 bases between. Germline loops: CDR1 ENHRY, CDR2 SYGVKD. This CDR3 is built from 15 residues. CDR3 loop: CAISESTERAYGYTF. Written as DNA, the CDR3 is TGTGCCATCAGTGAGTCGACGGAAAGGGCCTATGGCTACACCTTC.

The chain joins TRBV7-9 to TRBJ2-1; D is unclear. Germline V CDR1 and CDR2: SEHNR, FQNEAQ (reference sequence). V was clipped by 4 bases and J by 8 bases, with 9 bases between them. CDR3 length: 12 residues. For the CDR3, the DNA is TGTGCCAGCAGCTCCCGTTGGGATGAGCAGTTCTTC. This sequence encodes CASSSRWDEQFF.

The chain joins TRBV14 to TRBJ1-1; the D gene is possibly TRBD1 (5 bases). The length of the CDR3 is 15 residues. The germline V gene encodes CDR1 SGHDN and CDR2 FVKESK. V was cut by 4 bases and J by 1 base, with 13 bases left in between. The CDR3 sequence: CASSRQDTRNTEAFF. For the CDR3, the DNA is TGTGCCAGCAGCCGCCAGGACACGAGGAACACTGAAGCTTTCTTT.

The chain has TRBV27 and TRBJ2-7; D perhaps matches TRBD2 (5 bases). V gave up 5 bases and J gave up 5 bases, with 13 bases separating them. This CDR3 region has 13 residues. From germline, CDR1 is MNHEY and CDR2 SMNVEV (reference sequence). The CDR3 DNA follows: TGTGCCAGCAGTCCTTATGGGGAGAACGAGCAGTACTTC. It is translated as CASSPYGENEQYF.

The V gene is TRBV5-1, the J gene TRBJ1-2, with 10 nucleotides matching TRBD1. J lost 7 bases, V lost 0 bases, and 6 bases had no gene match. From germline, CDR1 is SGHRS and CDR2 YFSETQ. This CDR3 is built from 15 residues. CDR3 DNA: TGCGCCAGCAGCTTGGAGGGGACAGGGGTTGGTGGCTACACCTTC. Protein product: CASSLEGTGVGGYTF.

This rearrangement joins TRBV14 to TRBJ2-7, with 11 bases aligning to TRBD2. CDR1 is SGHDN, CDR2 FVKESK, per germline. V trimming: 0 bases; J trimming: 2 bases; junction bases outside the gene matches: 9. CDR3 length: 18 amino acids. The CDR3 loop reads CASSQDGGTSGGPYEQYF. CDR3 sequence (DNA): TGTGCCAGCAGCCAAGACGGAGGCACTAGCGGGGGTCCCTACGAGCAGTACTTC.

This clone was found once. The V gene is TRBV28, the J gene TRBJ1-2, with 11 bases matching TRBD1. In germline, CDR1 is MDHEN, CDR2 SYDVKM. The CDR3 has 17 residues. V trimming: 3 bases; J trimming: 0 bases; junction bases outside the gene matches: 6. CDR3 DNA: TGTGCCAGCAGTTTGTTAGGGACAGGGGGGGCTAACTATGGCTACACCTTC. Translating gives CASSLLGTGGANYGYTF.

The chain has TRBV15 and TRBJ2-7, with D perhaps TRBD1 (6 bases). V was cut by 5 bases and J by 2 bases, with 16 bases left in between. This CDR3 has 15 amino acids. Germline V gene sequence: CDR1 LNHNV, CDR2 YYDKDF (reference sequence). CDR3 coding DNA: TGTGCCACCAGCGGCCAGGACAGCCAGCCCTACGAGCAGTACTTC. Its protein product is CATSGQDSQPYEQYF.

The DNA of the CDR3 is TGTGCCTGGAGTGCCTTGGGGGCAGTCTACGAGCAGTACTTC. Translating gives CAWSALGAVYEQYF. The chain has TRBV30 and TRBJ2-7, with D possibly being TRBD1 (6 bases). The CDR3 covers 14 residues. V gave up 1 base and J gave up 3 bases, with 13 bases separating them. The germline V gene has CDR1 GTSNPN and CDR2 SVGIG (reference sequence).

This sequence joins TRBV27 and TRBJ2-1, with D tentatively TRBD1 or TRBD2 (5 bases each). Trimming left V 7 bases short and J 15 bases short, with 25 bases between. CDR3 length: 14 amino acids. Germline CDR1 and CDR2: MNHEY and SMNVEV (reference sequence). The CDR3 protein is CASTPGTALTPGFF. The CDR3 DNA sequence: TGTGCCAGCACCCCCGGGACCGCCCTGACCCCGGGGTTCTTC.